The T cell receptor (beta chain) under discussion was sequenced for a study of OX40 agonist ivuxolimab in advanced cancers. Study information: Patient treatment consisted of intravenous ivuxolimab administration every 2 weeks at 0.01 to 10 mg/kg.

Study results and limitations: At 0.1 to 3.0 mg/kg, clonal expansion of CD4+ and CD8+ blood T cells had occurred by week 6. Expanded peripheral T cells had an undetermined antigen specificity.

Some clones are missing from TCRdb's copy, which holds only in-frame ones; the method was immunoSEQ multiplex PCR. The table includes some 97,000 clones, around 91% detected once. Regarding this clone: Its antigen is undetermined.

This CDR3 has 13 amino acids. With 1 base removed from V and 2 bases from J, the gap between germline ends came to 8 bases. Germline V gives CDR1 GTSNPN, CDR2 SVGIG (reference sequence). This clonotype was sampled from an adult with an advanced solid tumor such as melanoma, head and neck, liver or kidney cancer. The material sequenced was CD4+ or CD8+ T cells sorted from blood, taken in a trial of the OX40 agonist ivuxolimab. This chain joins TRBV30 and TRBJ1-1, with D unclear. This CDR3 is CAWSEEYNTEAFF. CDR3 bases: TGTGCCTGGAGTGAGGAGTACAACACTGAAGCTTTCTTT.